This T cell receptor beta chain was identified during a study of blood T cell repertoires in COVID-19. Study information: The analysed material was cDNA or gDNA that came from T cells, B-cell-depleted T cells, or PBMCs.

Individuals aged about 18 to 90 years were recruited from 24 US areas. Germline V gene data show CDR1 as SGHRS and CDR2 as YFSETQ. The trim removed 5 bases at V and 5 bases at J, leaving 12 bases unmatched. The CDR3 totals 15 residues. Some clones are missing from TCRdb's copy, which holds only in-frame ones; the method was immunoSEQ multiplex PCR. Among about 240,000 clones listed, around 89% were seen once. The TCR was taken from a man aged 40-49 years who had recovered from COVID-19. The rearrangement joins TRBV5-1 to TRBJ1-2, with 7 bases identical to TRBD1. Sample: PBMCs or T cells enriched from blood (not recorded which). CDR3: CASRPGGQGGYGYTF. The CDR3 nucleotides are TGCGCCAGCAGACCCGGCGGGCAGGGGGGATATGGCTACACCTTC.